Sequencing of this TCR beta chain was carried out in a study of Ad26.COV2.S vaccination and SARS-CoV-2 variants. Repertoires were generated with immunoSEQ multiplex PCR, while TCRdb's copy carries only in-frame clones and drops some. The sample shows tens of thousands of clones, less than 85% of them seen only once. Trimming shortened V by 3 bases and J by 0 bases, and 12 bases separated the two germline ends. From germline, CDR1 is KGHSH and CDR2 LQKENI. This CDR3 is built from 16 residues. The rearrangement uses TRBV18 and TRBJ1-3; D might be TRBD1 (6 bases). The specimen was peripheral blood, collected after recovery from COVID-19. The receptor was isolated from a human donor who had recovered from COVID-19. This chain's CDR3 is CASSPGHLSSGNTIYF. For the CDR3, the DNA is TGTGCCAGCTCACCGGGACACCTGAGCTCTGGAAACACCATATATTTT.